The rows below give T cell receptor beta chains drawn from one sample of a study of OX40 agonist ivuxolimab in advanced cancers. TCRdb's copy holds only in-frame clones and misses some; the assay was immunoSEQ multiplex PCR. The table lists over 55,000 clones, around 93% of them singletons. The sample in question was CD4+ or CD8+ T cells sorted from blood, obtained in a trial of the OX40 agonist ivuxolimab. All receptors come from an adult with an advanced solid tumor such as melanoma, head and neck, liver or kidney cancer. CDR3s include the opening cysteine and the closing phenylalanine or tryptophan. A D gene is named only where the DNA matches it firmly.

cdr3_length,v_call,j_call,d_call,cdr3_aa
13,TRBV10-3,TRBJ1-1,TRBD1,CAIGQGGNTEAFF
13,TRBV2,TRBJ1-1,.,CASTEGGLAEAFF
15,TRBV28,TRBJ1-4,.,CASSSGFATNEKLFF
16,TRBV6-5,TRBJ2-2,.,CASSYSGRADTGELFF
13,TRBV6-6,TRBJ1-1,.,CASSYWGNTEAFF
13,TRBV29-1,TRBJ1-3,.,CSVETLSGNTIYF
12,TRBV6-1,TRBJ1-1,.,CASSFDYTEAFF
18,TRBV19,TRBJ1-4,TRBD1,CASSETGTADATNEKLFF
14,TRBV28,TRBJ2-7,.,CASSLIAVGNEQYF
16,TRBV29-1,TRBJ2-1,TRBD1,CSVEFEDRGMYNEQFF
14,TRBV18,TRBJ1-1,TRBD1,CASSPTGGHTEAFF
15,TRBV9,TRBJ2-7,TRBD2,CASSEGLADPYEQYF